The rows below give T cell receptor beta chains drawn from one sample of a study of T cell repertoires in cytomegalovirus infection. No antigens are known for them. Each CDR3 protein gets one entry after TCRdb re-called the reads with MiXCR. The sample has hundreds of thousands of distinct CDR3 sequences, approximately 31% seen once. Source: cultured CD8+ T cells from PBMCs, taken from culture after CMV antigen stimulation. The receptor source for this set is a human donor in good health (CMV status not recorded). Some clones in this sample may be carry-over from other donors' samples. Each CDR3 is given without its conserved first and last residue. D genes are given only for firm matches. Clone size is given for some rows only: seen once, a few or many times, or a class if the clone is expanded.

d_call j_call clone_size v_call cdr3_aa
. TRBJ2-7 few TRBV9 ASSAPTLGTDTYEQY
. TRBJ2-7 . TRBV27 ASSFAVGVEQY
. TRBJ1-4 . TRBV24-1 ATSGKDSGPPNEKLF
TRBD2 TRBJ2-3 . TRBV6-1 ASTRLAGDRSDTQY
TRBD1 TRBJ2-7 . TRBV4-1 ASSFTGTGSQQY
. TRBJ2-1 few TRBV12-3/TRBV12-4 ASSSLEANEQF
. TRBJ2-2 many TRBV7-8 ASNRENTGELF
. TRBJ1-2 few TRBV7-9 ASSPGRGYT
TRBD1 TRBJ2-2 . TRBV5-6 ASSPATGVFGELF
. TRBJ1-5 . TRBV3-1 ASSQPGEQPQH